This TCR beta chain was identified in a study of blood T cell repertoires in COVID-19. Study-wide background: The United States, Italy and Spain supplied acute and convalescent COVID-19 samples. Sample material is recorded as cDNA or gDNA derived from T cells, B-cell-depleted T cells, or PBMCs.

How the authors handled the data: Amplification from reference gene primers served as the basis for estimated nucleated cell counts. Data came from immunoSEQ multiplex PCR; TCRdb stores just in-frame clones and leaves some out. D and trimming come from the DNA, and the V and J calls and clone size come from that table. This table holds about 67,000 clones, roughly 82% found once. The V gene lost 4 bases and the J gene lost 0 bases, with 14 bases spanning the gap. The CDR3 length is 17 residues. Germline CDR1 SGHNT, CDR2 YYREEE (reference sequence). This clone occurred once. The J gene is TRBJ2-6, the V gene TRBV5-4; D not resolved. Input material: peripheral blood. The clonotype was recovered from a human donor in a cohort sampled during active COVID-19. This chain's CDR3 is CASSLAVLSSGANVLTF. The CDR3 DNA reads TGTGCCAGCAGCCTCGCGGTATTAAGCTCTGGGGCCAACGTCCTGACTTTC. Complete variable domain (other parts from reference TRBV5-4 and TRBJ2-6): ETGVTQSPTHLIKTRGQQVTLRCSSQSGHNTVSWYQQALGQGPQFIFQYYREEENGRGNFPPRFSGLQFPNYSSELNVNALELDDSALYLCASSLAVLSSGANVLTFGAGSRLTVL.